A single sample gave rise to the 9 T cell receptor beta chains below, sequenced in a study of cytomegalovirus exposure and HLA in healthy donors. 13 Jbeta primers and 60 Vbeta primers were used for the PCR. The method was immunoSEQ multiplex PCR; TCRdb's version includes in-frame clones alone and lacks a portion of them. Among 150,000 or so clones listed, approximately 70% were seen once. The specimen was PBMCs. The receptors stem from a man aged 35 to 55 in good health and CMV-seropositive.

This clone was counted only a few times. V usage is TRBV5-6 and J usage is TRBJ2-7, with TRBD1 matching 7 bases. The CDR3 has 14 amino acids. Germline V gene data show CDR1 as SGHDT and CDR2 as YYEEEE. V was pared by 2 bases and J by 3 bases, with 5 bases of the junction left unmatched. CDR3 sequence: CASSFAGQVYEQYF. CDR3 sequence (DNA): TGTGCCAGCAGCTTTGCAGGACAGGTCTACGAGCAGTACTTC.

This clone was seen more than once but under ten times. The chain recombines TRBV2 with TRBJ2-2; the match to TRBD2 covers 11 bases. Looked up from germline, CDR1 is SNHLY and CDR2 is FYNNEI. The CDR3 runs 18 residues. V dropped 6 bases and J dropped 0; count of bases not matched to a gene: 9. CDR3 loop: CASRLPSGGTANTGELFF. CDR3 in DNA: TGTGCCAGCAGGCTACCTAGCGGGGGGACCGCGAACACCGGGGAGCTGTTTTTT.

The chain carries TRBV4-1 and TRBJ1-3, with TRBD1 matching 9 bases. This CDR3 comprises 21 residues. Losses at the gene ends were 1 base for V and 0 bases for J; bases not matched to a gene: 16. The germline gives CDR1 MGHRA, CDR2 YSYEKL. DNA for the CDR3: TGCGCCAGCAGCCAAGGGGCCCCCGGGACAGGGCTGTTAAGCTCTGGAAACACCATATATTTT. This translates into CASSQGAPGTGLLSSGNTIYF.

This clone was found a few times. The chain couples TRBV9 to TRBJ1-3; D is unclear. The germline V and J ends were trimmed by 4 bases and 4 bases, with 18 bases remaining between them. The germline V gene encodes CDR1 SGDLS and CDR2 YYNGEE. The CDR3 has 16 residues. The CDR3 spells CASSPPGSVAGNTIYF. The CDR3 coding sequence is TGTGCCAGCAGCCCCCCAGGATCCGTCGCCGGAAACACCATATATTTT.

V usage is TRBV19 and J usage is TRBJ2-5, with 8 bases aligning to TRBD1. Germline V lookup: CDR1 LNHDA, CDR2 SQIVND (reference sequence). This CDR3 contains 17 residues. The V segment lost 4 bases and the J segment 5 bases; nucleotides outside the gene matches: 15. In DNA form, the CDR3 reads TGTGCCAGTAGTAAACGGGATCCGGGACAGGTAACGGAGACCCAGTACTTC. Its protein product is CASSKRDPGQVTETQYF.

This clone was counted only a few times. The rearrangement joins TRBV6-6 to TRBJ2-2, with TRBD2 identical over 9 bases. CDR1 and CDR2 from the germline V gene are MNHNY and SVGAGI (reference sequence). Trimming took 6 bases from V and 4 from J; bases not matched to a gene: 9. The CDR3 is made up of 16 amino acids. This CDR3 is CASRPGTSFGTGELFF. The CDR3 DNA sequence: TGTGCCAGCAGACCCGGGACTAGCTTCGGCACCGGGGAGCTGTTTTTT.

This chain uses TRBV7-3 with TRBJ2-1, with a weak D call TRBD1 (5 bases). Trimming took off 4 bases at V and 7 bases at J, with 14 bases between the two ends. The germline V gene encodes CDR1 SGHTA and CDR2 FQGTGA. This CDR3 is built from 14 residues. The chain's CDR3 is CASSSQVLGNEQFF. CDR3 nucleotides: TGTGCCAGCAGCTCACAGGTTTTGGGGAATGAGCAGTTCTTC.

A note on this clone: One end of the junction fails to match germline, which may point to a read error. Other DNA variants within this sample encode the same CDR3. This chain connects TRBV5-1 to TRBJ2-7; TRBD1 aligns across 8 bases. The germline CDR1 and CDR2 sequences are SGHRS and YFSETQ. This CDR3 contains 16 residues. CDR3 residues: CASSFTGTGDSYEQYF. CDR3 bases: TGCGCTAGCAGCTTTACCGGGACAGGAGACTCCTACGAGCAGTACTTC.

The V call is TRBV20-1, the J call TRBJ1-2; 11 bases fit TRBD1. With V trimmed by 5 bases and J by 7 bases, 0 bases remained unmatched. Germline lookup yields CDR1 DFQATT and CDR2 SNEGSKA (reference sequence). This CDR3 contains 11 residues. CDR3 DNA: TGCAGTGCTGGGACAGGGGGTGGCTACACCTTC. Its translation: CSAGTGGGYTF.